This TCR beta chain was profiled in a study of cytomegalovirus exposure and HLA in healthy donors (dated by TCRdb to the late 2010s). With regard to the full study: According to an earlier analysis of 450 to 650 of the donors, about 179 million T cells yielded 117 million unique TCR beta sequences and approximately 300 Gb of sequence data. About 280 gigabases of sequencing data and 91 million or so unique TCR sequences made up an early release that covered approximately 700 HLA-typed donors. Of the roughly 400 genotyped donors, approximately 80% were placed in the genetic ancestry cluster associated with self-reported Caucasian donors. The study aimed to test whether cataloging public T cell receptors could reveal signatures of past pathogen exposure. Using immunosequencing, the study profiled T cell repertoires from fewer than 700 subjects and related those repertoires to cytomegalovirus serostatus. Along with the approximately 700-subject first cohort, a separate validation cohort of roughly 110 different subjects was used. High-throughput TCR immunosequencing, statistical association of individual TCRs with disease status, and machine learning were combined to predict cytomegalovirus infection status. In a later analysis, previously published TCR beta repertoires from 670 or so donors were re-analyzed and high-resolution HLA genotyping was added so that TCR occurrence patterns could be studied. In the later analysis, no new phenotypic data were used to find candidate immune exposures; instead, reliance was placed on TCR beta sequences and their occurrence across donors. To decide whether each TCR beta V gene segment behaved as functional or pseudogenic, an earlier analysis of some 540 of the donors relied on high-throughput TCR beta sequencing. Donor age, sex, ethnicity and CMV serostatus were compiled together with the repertoire data. Genome-wide SNP genotypes for about three fifths of the 666 donors were used in a later genetic analysis, which treated that subset as a discovery cohort. All discovery cohort repertoires had been generated on a single sequencing platform. Class I and class II HLA loci were covered by the typing at four-digit resolution. Typing coverage differed by locus: A, B, C, DRB1 and DQB1 were typed in roughly 629-630 donors, DQA1 in about 510, DPA1 in some 570, and DPB1 in approximately 450. Roughly five DR-DQ haplotypes were handled as single units for association and clustering because linkage in the cohort was strong. Among almost 400 genotyped donors of the cohort, an average of about 240,000 unique TCR beta nucleotide sequences were sequenced per donor, around 18% of them non-productive.

From a lookup of the germline V gene, CDR1 and CDR2 are MDHEN and SYDVKM. V is cut back by 1 base and J by 9 bases, with 11 bases in the junction unmatched. From the cysteine through the phenylalanine, the CDR3 covers 16 amino acids. Only CDR3 DNA remains: 48 bases, in frame from the first base. In total, more than 500 healthy bone marrow donors made up the cohort. At the time of sampling, all cohort members were nominally healthy, though unrecorded immune exposures were likely present. The donor tested CMV seronegative, placing the donor among the roughly 350 seronegative members of the cohort. Every donor gave a peripheral blood sample, and the peripheral blood mononuclear cells from that sample were used for TCR beta sequencing. Genomic DNA was extracted from the blood cell samples with the Qiagen DNeasy Blood Extraction Kit. Library construction relied on the immunoSEQ multiplex PCR assay. For the multiplex PCR, a mixture combining 60 forward primers for TCR Vbeta segments and 13 reverse primers for TCR Jbeta segments was used. A multiplex PCR assay on genomic DNA amplified the CDR3 region of rearranged TCR beta genes. The Illumina HiSeq System was used to sequence the amplified TCR beta libraries as 87-base-pair reads. For the original study's pipeline: In a later analysis, approximately 74 million unique TCR beta chains were counted across the 650 to 750 repertoires, and approximately 11 million of these chains were shared by at least two donors. Raw reads were error-corrected and collapsed into unique sequences with a nearest-neighbor algorithm that merged closely related sequences to remove PCR and sequencing errors. V, D and J gene segments were assigned by aligning CDR3 sequences to IMGT reference sequences. For a sequence to be retained, at least a six-nucleotide match to both a V gene segment and a J gene segment was required. A rearrangement was called productive if the CDR3 had no stop codons and remained in frame with V and J, and every other rearrangement was called non-productive. CDR3 was defined according to IMGT convention as the region running from the second conserved V-encoded cysteine to the conserved J-encoded phenylalanine. The earlier analysis of about 500 of the donors excluded sequences that lacked an unambiguous match to a single V gene segment. In an earlier analysis of 587 of the donors, a V segment was called functional when productive rearrangements were above 56.7%, and segregating when the standard deviation between donors exceeded 5%. A statistical classification framework was built for diagnosing cytomegalovirus status from the catalog of TCR beta chain sequences. In a later analysis, TCR nucleotide sequences were compared against IMGT/GENE-DB human TR gene sequences so that V and J genes could be assigned. In a later analysis, CDR3 sequences and most-parsimonious VDJ recombination scenarios were assigned using the TCRdist pipeline. In a later analysis, every TCR beta chain was defined by the combination of its CDR3 amino acid sequence and its V-gene family, and reads without a unique V-gene family were dropped. A later analysis removed several hundred highly shared, low-generation-probability nucleotide sequences to deal with suspected cross-contamination and a sequencing artifact. A later analysis calculated a clonal expansion index for each public chain from normalized within-repertoire ranks of inferred template counts. In a later analysis, generation probabilities were computed with a VDJ recombination model fitted to out-of-frame rearrangements, and the resulting probabilities were checked against IGoR. In a later analysis, hypergeometric tests were used to score TCR-TCR, TCR-HLA and TCR-CMV co-occurrence, with a repertoire-size bias correction applied to TCR pairs. To estimate false discovery rates, a later analysis permuted the HLA or CMV assignments 20 times. In a later analysis, co-occurring TCRs were grouped using DBSCAN, with TCRdist sequence similarity added in when clustering inside HLA-allele-positive subsets. Repertoires with fewer than 30,000 or more than 120,000 public chains were left out of co-occurrence clustering, as were four to six repertoires with anomalous nucleotide sharing. TCRdb carries this immuneACCESS record with in-frame sequences only. Its versions omit some clonotypes, under half of them owing to an unresolved V gene in the studies checked, with the rest unexplained. That table furnishes V, J and clone size, whereas the DNA furnished D and trimming. This sample is represented by under 200,000 clones; roughly 80% of them were singletons. The ten top clones hold about 1.5% of the sample.

On this clone itself: Its antigen is not yet known. It has no much larger one-base neighbor in the sample; base qualities were not kept.

Points the paper makes about the study in general: Because HLA typing was unavailable for some donors at each locus, only the typed subset was used in association tests. Compared with equally common non-associated chains, HLA-associated TCR beta chains in a later analysis were more clonally expanded and had lower generation probabilities. A later genetic analysis reported fewer N-insertions in productive TCRs among donors in an Asian-associated ancestry cluster than the roughly 720-donor mean. The sequencing pipeline was judged likely to have produced a cluster of highly shared sequence variants as a technical artifact. Only TCR beta chains were sequenced in this cohort, and the absence of alpha or paired-chain data limited detectable features. While some public TCRs were present in many individuals, most TCR sequences turned up only very rarely across donors. Immune exposure information for the cohort was limited to CMV serostatus. A further reported finding was that TCR beta sequences accurately predicted the HLA-A and HLA-B alleles for most subjects in the first cohort. According to a later analysis, parvovirus B19, influenza, CMV and Epstein-Barr virus appeared linked to several top co-occurrence clusters. Roughly 15 rarely observed V segments, including chromosome 9 orphons, were excluded from the earlier analysis of 550 to 700 of the donors because counts were too low. An earlier analysis of approximately 570 of the donors showed that most TCR beta V segments appeared in productive rearrangements either about 87% or about 30% of the time, which broadly matched IMGT annotations. The study listed approximately 160 TCR beta chains as associated with cytomegalovirus. Because the 87-base-pair reads could not distinguish some IMGT-functional V segments, including TRBV6-2 and TRBV6-3, those segments were excluded. At a false discovery rate of 0.05, a later analysis linked about 16,000 TCR beta sequences to specific HLA alleles. An association between a missense DCLRE1C variant and V-gene and J-gene trimming of TCR beta chains was found in a later genetic analysis and replicated in an independent cohort. Presence/absence analyses assumed roughly uniform sequencing depth across donors, an assumption that may not hold. Correlated functional status among segregating V segments might be attributable to linkage disequilibrium, but an unknown experimental factor could not be ruled out. The classifier was reported to diagnose cytomegalovirus status with high specificity and sensitivity in both the original cohort and the validation cohort. A later analysis found that most CMV-associated TCR beta chains appeared HLA-restricted, with HLA associations seemingly driven largely by CMV exposure. The authors suggested that the approach could potentially be generalized to other disease states and immunological phenotypes. In vitro tests confirmed that a few of the cytomegalovirus-associated TCR beta chains recognize cytomegalovirus antigens. A later analysis found that TCR association rates varied across HLA loci, with DRB1 alleles showing the most associated TCRs and HLA-C alleles the fewest. When HLA alleles, especially DR and DQ, strongly co-occurred, TCR associations were difficult to assign to individual alleles.

The rearrangement joined TRBV28 to TRBJ1-5; TRBD1 fits 8 bases in the junction. This TCR was sampled from a woman aged 30 to 39 in good health and CMV-seronegative. Sequenced sample: PBMCs. The nucleotide sequence is TGTGCCAGCAGTTTATTCTCAGGGGGCGCGATTGGGCCCCAGCATTTT. Its translation is CASSLFSGGAIGPQHF.